These T cell receptor beta chains were read from a single sample in a study of blood T cells in healthy people across ages. From the 5' RACE reads, TCRdb called clonotypes with MiXCR, one entry per CDR3 protein. Of roughly 1,800,000 distinct CDR3 sequences in the sample, roughly 49% were seen once. The specimen sequenced was blood. These receptors were collected from a middle-aged woman in good health. CDR3s include the opening cysteine and the closing phenylalanine or tryptophan. The D gene is left open where the match is weak. The listing skips clone size in some rows; elsewhere it reads once, few, many or a size class.

cdr3_aa cdr3_nt j_call clone_size d_call v_call
CSAGDRGRETQYF TGCAGTGCTGGGGACAGGGGGCGAGAGACCCAGTACTTC TRBJ2-5 NA TRBD1 TRBV20-1
CSAMDAAGGPNEQYF TGCAGTGCTATGGACGCGGCGGGGGGGCCAAATGAGCAGTACTTC TRBJ2-7 NA TRBD2 TRBV20-1
CASRIGAAEQFF TGTGCCAGCAGAATAGGGGCGGCGGAGCAGTTCTTC TRBJ2-1 NA NA TRBV28
CSARDKPGVSYNEQFF TGCAGTGCTAGAGACAAGCCGGGGGTCTCCTACAATGAGCAGTTCTTC TRBJ2-1 few NA TRBV20-1
CASSFGGAGNTEAFF TGTGCCAGCAGCTTCGGGGGGGCGGGGAACACTGAAGCTTTCTTT TRBJ1-1 few NA TRBV11-2
CGARDFAEPVYGYTF TGCGGTGCTAGAGATTTTGCAGAACCGGTTTATGGCTACACCTTC TRBJ1-2 NA NA TRBV20-1
CASSYEGGRNTGELFF TGTGCCAGCAGTTACGAGGGGGGGCGAAACACCGGGGAGCTGTTTTTT TRBJ2-2 NA NA TRBV6-5
CSARDPTSGASETQYF TGCAGTGCTAGAGACCCCACTAGCGGGGCCTCAGAGACCCAGTACTTC TRBJ2-5 few TRBD2 TRBV20-1
CASSASTSAWTQYF TGTGCCAGCAGTGCTTCGACTTCGGCCTGGACCCAGTACTTC TRBJ2-5 NA NA TRBV6-1
CASIPGGDTQYF TGTGCCAGCATACCCGGAGGGGATACGCAGTATTTT TRBJ2-3 NA NA TRBV7-9
CASSYRGSDTDTQYF TGTGCCAGCAGTTACCGGGGCTCGGACACAGATACGCAGTATTTT TRBJ2-3 NA NA TRBV6-5
CASSAEDGNTEAFF TGTGCCAGCAGCGCTGAGGACGGGAACACTGAAGCTTTCTTT TRBJ1-1 NA NA TRBV3-1
CASRILRGGKYGYTF TGTGCCAGCAGGATCCTCCGGGGAGGGAAGTATGGCTACACCTTC TRBJ1-2 few NA TRBV28
CASSLYASAGVTDTQYF TGTGCCAGCAGTTTATATGCTAGCGCGGGTGTCACAGATACGCAGTATTTT TRBJ2-3 NA NA TRBV12-3/TRBV12-4
CASHPQISGANVLTF TGTGCCAGCCACCCCCAGATTTCTGGGGCCAACGTCCTGACTTTC TRBJ2-6 few NA TRBV12-3/TRBV12-4
CASSQVWDGNSPLHF TGTGCCAGCAGCCAAGTCTGGGATGGTAATTCACCCCTCCACTTT TRBJ1-6 NA NA TRBV3-1
CASSFATGYNEQFF TGTGCCAGCAGCTTTGCGACGGGCTACAATGAGCAGTTCTTC TRBJ2-1 NA NA TRBV7-2
CASSNMGGEPQHF TGTGCCAGCAGCAATATGGGAGGGGAGCCCCAGCATTTT TRBJ1-5 NA NA TRBV7-2